This T cell receptor (beta chain) was identified in a study of blood T cell repertoires in COVID-19. The V and J ends lost 1 base and 9 bases respectively, with 10 bases between them. There are 13 residues in the CDR3. The germline V gene encodes CDR1 SGHTA and CDR2 FQGNSA. Sequenced by immunoSEQ multiplex PCR; TCRdb stores in-frame clones only, minus some. The sample contains tens of thousands of clones, about 82% of which appear only once. The receptor comes from a woman between 55 and 75 years old with acute or convalescent COVID-19. The specimen was peripheral blood. The chain has TRBV7-2 and TRBJ2-1; the D is unclear. CDR3 protein: CASSLEAASEQFF. The CDR3 DNA reads TGTGCCAGCAGCTTAGAGGCGGCTAGTGAGCAGTTCTTC.